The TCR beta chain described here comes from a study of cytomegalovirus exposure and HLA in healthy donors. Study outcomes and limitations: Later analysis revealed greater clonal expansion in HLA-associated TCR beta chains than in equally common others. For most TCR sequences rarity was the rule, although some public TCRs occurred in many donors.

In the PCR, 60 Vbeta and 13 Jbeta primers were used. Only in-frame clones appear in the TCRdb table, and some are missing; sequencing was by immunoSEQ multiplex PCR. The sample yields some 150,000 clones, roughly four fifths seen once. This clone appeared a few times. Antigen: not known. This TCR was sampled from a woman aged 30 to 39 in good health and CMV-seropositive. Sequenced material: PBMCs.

The CDR3 sequence is CASSQDRGKGQGYGYTF. Here the CDR3 DNA reads TGCGCCAGCAGCCAAGATCGGGGGAAGGGGCAGGGCTATGGCTACACCTTC. V gene TRBV4-3 combines with J gene TRBJ1-2; perhaps TRBD1 as D (5 bases). The CDR3 sequence is 17 residues long. The V end lost 0 bases, the J end lost 4 bases, and 18 bases lay between the germline ends. Germline V lookup: CDR1 LGHNA, CDR2 YSLEER.